These T cell receptor beta chains were read from a single sample in a study of spatial heterogeneity in lung cancer. TCRdb used MiXCR to reprocess the 5' RACE reads, holding one entry per CDR3 protein. The repertoire holds about 20,000 distinct CDR3 sequences, with over 15% as singletons. The sample consisted of PBMCs, taken at surgery. The receptors were sampled from a male donor with early-stage non-small cell lung cancer. The CDR3 runs from the conserved cysteine through the conserved F or W. The D gene is left open where the match is weak. The size entry is marked missing in some rows and otherwise reads once, few, many or a size class.

TRBJ2-7 | TRBV3-1 | few | . | CASSQSYEQYF | TGTGCCAGCAGCCAATCCTACGAGCAGTACTTC
TRBJ2-7 | TRBV5-1 | . | . | CASSLVGNGPYEQYF | TGCGCCAGCAGCTTGGTGGGAAACGGGCCCTACGAGCAGTACTTC
TRBJ2-5 | TRBV12-3/TRBV12-4 | . | TRBD2 | CASRPSGGLKQTQYF | TGTGCCAGCAGACCTAGCGGGGGGTTAAAACAGACCCAGTACTTC
TRBJ2-1 | TRBV12-3/TRBV12-4 | many | TRBD1 | CASSPGTGEYNEQFF | TGTGCCAGCAGCCCCGGGACAGGGGAATACAATGAGCAGTTCTTC
TRBJ2-2 | TRBV5-1 | . | . | CASSQRDKNTGELFF | TGCGCCAGCAGCCAACGGGACAAGAACACCGGGGAGCTGTTTTTT
TRBJ1-4 | TRBV12-3/TRBV12-4 | . | TRBD1 | CASSTAGTGWEKLFF | TGTGCCAGCAGCACCGCCGGGACAGGGTGGGAAAAACTGTTTTTT
TRBJ1-4 | TRBV11-2 | many | . | CASSPLGGGTNEKLFF | TGTGCCAGCAGCCCCCTGGGGGGAGGAACTAATGAAAAACTGTTTTTT
TRBJ2-7 | TRBV4-1 | . | . | CASSPGDGYEQYF | TGCGCCAGCAGCCCAGGGGACGGTTACGAGCAGTACTTC
TRBJ2-2 | TRBV5-1 | . | . | CASSRGTETNTGELFF | TGCGCCAGCAGCCGCGGGACGGAGACGAACACCGGGGAGCTGTTTTTT
TRBJ2-2 | TRBV20-1 | few | . | CSARDGGSAIANTGELFF | TGCAGTGCTAGAGATGGTGGTAGCGCTATCGCGAACACCGGGGAGCTGTTTTTT
TRBJ1-2 | TRBV13 | few | . | CASSRQVDYGYTF | TGTGCCAGCAGCCGACAGGTGGACTATGGCTACACCTTC
TRBJ2-1 | TRBV30 | . | TRBD2 | CAWSGATGGYNEQFF | TGTGCCTGGAGTGGCGCAACGGGGGGTTACAATGAGCAGTTCTTC
TRBJ1-1 | TRBV12-3/TRBV12-4 | . | . | CASSLGGVGTEAFF | TGTGCCAGCAGTTTAGGGGGTGTAGGGACTGAAGCTTTCTTT
TRBJ1-1 | TRBV12-3/TRBV12-4 | . | TRBD1 | CASSPTGGLNTEAFF | TGTGCCAGCAGTCCGACAGGGGGCCTGAACACTGAAGCTTTCTTT
TRBJ2-4 | TRBV11-2 | medium-sized | . | CASSLVVWAYPKNIQYF | TGTGCCAGCAGCTTGGTTGTTTGGGCCTATCCCAAAAACATTCAGTACTTC
TRBJ2-2 | TRBV5-8 | many | . | CASSAGVPTGELFF | TGTGCCAGTTCGGCCGGGGTCCCCACCGGGGAGCTGTTTTTT
TRBJ2-2 | TRBV6-2/TRBV6-3 | few | TRBD2 | CASSYVLAGEGGELFF | TGTGCCAGCAGTTACGTGCTAGCGGGGGAAGGCGGGGAGCTGTTTTTT
TRBJ2-5 | TRBV29-1 | many | . | CSVDLNEETQYF | TGCAGCGTTGATCTGAACGAGGAGACCCAGTACTTC
TRBJ1-4 | TRBV7-6 | many | . | CASSLAETVSGKLFF | TGTGCCAGCAGCTTAGCGGAAACGGTCTCGGGAAAACTGTTTTTT
TRBJ2-5 | TRBV12-3/TRBV12-4 | . | . | CASSFPSTLQETQYF | TGTGCCAGCAGTTTCCCAAGTACCCTCCAAGAGACCCAGTACTTC
TRBJ2-7 | TRBV5-1 | medium-sized | . | CASSLWGGASSGEQYF | TGCGCCAGCAGCTTGTGGGGGGGCGCGTCGAGTGGCGAGCAGTACTTC
TRBJ2-2 | TRBV19 | many | . | CATLNRQHANTGELFF | TGTGCCACACTAAACCGGCAGCATGCGAACACCGGGGAGCTGTTTTTT
TRBJ2-4 | TRBV29-1 | medium-sized | TRBD2 | CSVDGLAGGAKNIQYF | TGCAGCGTTGACGGACTAGCGGGGGGAGCCAAAAACATTCAGTACTTC
TRBJ2-7 | TRBV6-1 | many | . | CASSPSWTASYEQYF | TGTGCCAGCAGTCCTTCTTGGACAGCCTCCTACGAGCAGTACTTC
TRBJ1-4 | TRBV10-3 | . | . | CAITGTLNEKLFF | TGTGCCATCACCGGGACACTAAATGAAAAACTGTTTTTT
TRBJ2-1 | TRBV7-3 | medium-sized | TRBD2 | CASSFNPGLAGNEQFF | TGTGCCAGCAGCTTCAACCCGGGACTAGCGGGCAATGAGCAGTTCTTC
TRBJ2-7 | TRBV29-1 | many | TRBD2 | CSVEDRGGTYEQYF | TGCAGCGTTGAAGATCGGGGGGGGACCTACGAGCAGTACTTC
TRBJ2-7 | TRBV6-5 | many | . | CASSQNSASYEQYF | TGTGCCAGCAGTCAGAATTCGGCCTCCTACGAGCAGTACTTC
TRBJ2-1 | TRBV6-5 | . | TRBD1 | CASSLDRGSIHNEQFF | TGTGCCAGCAGTTTGGACAGGGGGAGCATACACAATGAGCAGTTCTTC
TRBJ2-7 | TRBV30 | many | . | CAWSPAYEQYF | TGTGCCTGGAGTCCCGCTTACGAGCAGTACTTC
TRBJ1-1 | TRBV7-3 | . | . | CASSLASGSLSEAFF | TGTGCCAGCAGCTTAGCTTCAGGATCTCTTTCTGAAGCTTTCTTT
TRBJ1-6 | TRBV20-1 | . | . | CSARDLRGSISPLHF | TGCAGTGCTAGAGATTTGAGGGGGAGCATTTCACCCCTCCACTTT
TRBJ1-3 | TRBV10-3 | many | TRBD1 | CAISEGTGRTSGNTIYF | TGTGCCATCAGTGAGGGGACAGGGCGTACCTCTGGAAACACCATATATTTT
TRBJ2-7 | TRBV27 | many | TRBD2 | CASSPRGAYEQYF | TGTGCCAGCAGCCCGCGGGGGGCCTACGAGCAGTACTTC
TRBJ1-5 | TRBV5-1 | many | . | CASSLTGLNQPQHF | TGCGCCAGCAGCTTGACCGGGTTAAATCAGCCCCAGCATTTT
TRBJ2-5 | TRBV7-9 | . | . | CASSIGRAGETQYF | TGTGCCAGCAGTATTGGAAGGGCAGGAGAGACCCAGTACTTC
TRBJ2-1 | TRBV14 | medium-sized | TRBD1 | CASSHHLRDRVYNEQFF | TGTGCCAGCAGCCATCACCTCCGGGACAGGGTCTACAATGAGCAGTTCTTC
TRBJ2-7 | TRBV30 | . | . | CAWRFPGHLYEQYF | TGTGCCTGGAGATTCCCAGGGCACCTCTACGAGCAGTACTTC
TRBJ1-2 | TRBV29-1 | . | . | CSVRDEVYTF | TGCAGCGTTCGGGACGAAGTTTACACCTTC
TRBJ2-7 | TRBV16 | many | TRBD1 | CASSQGQAHEQYF | TGTGCCAGCAGCCAGGGACAGGCTCACGAGCAGTACTTC
TRBJ1-2 | TRBV7-2 | many | TRBD1 | CASTARGGQGDYGYTF | TGTGCCAGCACCGCTAGGGGGGGACAGGGCGATTATGGCTACACCTTC
TRBJ1-6 | TRBV6-1 | many | . | CASIVSYNSPLHF | TGTGCCAGCATAGTATCTTATAATTCACCCCTCCACTTT
TRBJ1-2 | TRBV3-1 | . | . | CASSQRFGQADYGYTF | TGTGCCAGCAGCCAACGGTTCGGGCAGGCAGACTATGGCTACACCTTC
TRBJ2-2 | TRBV6-5 | once | . | CASSYSPSGSGELFF | TGTGCCAGCAGTTACTCCCCTTCAGGGTCCGGGGAGCTGTTTTTT
TRBJ2-1 | TRBV7-2 | few | . | CASSTPRGSNYNEQFF | TGTGCCAGCAGCACCCCTAGGGGGTCAAACTACAATGAGCAGTTCTTC
TRBJ2-5 | TRBV9 | many | TRBD1 | CASSVSGQGEETQYF | TGTGCCAGCAGCGTGTCCGGGCAGGGGGAAGAGACCCAGTACTTC
TRBJ1-4 | TRBV6-5 | large | TRBD1 | CASSYGTGYEKLFF | TGTGCCAGCAGTTACGGGACAGGGTATGAAAAACTGTTTTTT
TRBJ1-1 | TRBV18 | many | . | CASSPGENTEAFF | TGTGCCAGCTCACCAGGGGAGAACACTGAAGCTTTCTTT
TRBJ1-2 | TRBV7-2 | many | TRBD1 | CASSPGGGYGYTF | TGTGCCAGCAGCCCAGGGGGCGGCTATGGCTACACCTTC
TRBJ2-7 | TRBV19 | many | TRBD1 | CASSLTGRSYEQYF | TGTGCCAGTAGTTTGACAGGGCGATCCTACGAGCAGTACTTC
TRBJ1-2 | TRBV6-2/TRBV6-3 | few | . | CASSQSGGGGYTF | TGTGCCAGCAGTCAATCCGGGGGAGGTGGCTACACCTTC
TRBJ1-1 | TRBV6-5 | . | . | CASSYSFLDTEAFF | TGTGCCAGCAGTTACTCGTTCTTGGACACTGAAGCTTTCTTT
TRBJ2-7 | TRBV2 | . | . | CASSEGDYEQYF | TGTGCCAGCAGTGAAGGGGACTACGAGCAGTACTTC
TRBJ1-4 | TRBV20-1 | . | . | CSARRPGPGGEKLFF | TGCAGTGCTAGAAGACCCGGGCCAGGAGGTGAAAAACTGTTTTTT
TRBJ2-5 | TRBV6-2/TRBV6-3 | many | . | CASSAGETQYF | TGTGCCAGCAGTGCTGGGGAGACCCAGTACTTC